The rows below give T cell receptor beta chains drawn from one sample of a study of tumor and adjacent non-tumor tissue in lung cancer. TCRdb processed the multiplex PCR reads anew with MiXCR; each CDR3 protein has one entry. The table shows approximately 120,000 distinct CDR3 sequences, with roughly 75% occurring only once. Specimen: lung tumor tissue. The receptors shown here come from an older woman with non-small cell lung cancer. The CDR3 runs from the conserved cysteine through the conserved F or W. D genes are given only for firm matches. Expanded clones get a size class; other rows say once, few or many, or leave the size out.

>many|-|TRBV6-1|TRBJ2-3
CASSETTSGTQYF
TGTGCCAGCAGTGAAACCACCTCCGGGACGCAGTATTTT
>-|TRBD1|TRBV11-2|TRBJ1-2
CLSSLDWTGDEGYTF
TGTCTCAGCAGCTTAGATTGGACAGGGGATGAAGGCTACACCTTC
>-|-|TRBV11-2|TRBJ2-3
CASSLEPGNTRYF
TGTGCCAGCAGCTTAGAACCAGGAAATACGCGATATTTT
>-|-|TRBV6-1|TRBJ2-6
CASSGSGSSFARANVLTF
TGTGCCAGCAGTGGATCGGGTTCTAGTTTCGCTAGGGCCAACGTCCTGACTTTC
>-|-|TRBV2|TRBJ1-6
CASSEEVNSPLHF
TGTGCCAGCAGTGAAGAAGTTAATTCACCCCTCCACTTT
>few|-|TRBV11-2|TRBJ2-2
CTSSFFQTGELFF
TGTACCAGTAGCTTTTTCCAGACCGGGGAGCTGTTTTTT
>many|-|TRBV20-1|TRBJ2-1
CSARGPLASYEQFF
TGCAGTGCTAGAGGGCCGCTCGCTAGTTATGAGCAGTTCTTC
>-|-|TRBV11-2|TRBJ2-2
CASSLRDNAGELYF
TGTGCCAGCAGCTTGCGGGACAATGCCGGGGAGCTGTATTTT
>many|-|TRBV12-3/TRBV12-4|TRBJ2-3
CASSDSGTDTQYF
TGTGCCAGCAGTGATAGCGGCACAGATACGCAGTATTTT
>many|-|TRBV28|TRBJ1-5
CASSWLSNQPQHF
TGTGCCAGCAGTTGGCTTAGCAATCAGCCCCAGCATTTT
>many|TRBD1|TRBV5-6|TRBJ2-2
CASSWTGRRNGELFF
TGTGCCAGCAGCTGGACAGGGAGGAGGAACGGGGAGCTGTTTTTT
>-|-|TRBV12-3/TRBV12-4|TRBJ2-3
CASSFPEDYTDTQYF
TGTGCCAGCAGTTTCCCAGAGGATTACACAGATACGCAGTATTTT
>few|-|TRBV20-1|TRBJ2-2
CNARSSTGELFF
TGCAATGCTAGATCGAGCACCGGGGAACTGTTTTTT
>-|-|TRBV20-1|TRBJ2-7
CNVSSQKVPYEQYF
TGCAATGTTAGCTCGCAGAAAGTTCCTTACGAGCAGTACTTC
>-|TRBD2|TRBV11-3|TRBJ2-7
CASSPRLALDQYF
TGCGCCAGCAGCCCGCGACTAGCTCTCGATCAGTACTTC
>many|-|TRBV4-3|TRBJ2-2
CASSQDVMGSGELFF
TGCGCCAGCAGCCAAGATGTTATGGGGTCCGGGGAGCTGTTTTTT
>few|-|TRBV4-1|TRBJ1-2
CASSQGIVTAGGYTF
TGCGCCAGCAGCCAAGGAATAGTGACAGCGGGCGGCTACACCTTC
>-|-|TRBV20-1|TRBJ2-1
CSDSDSGRTINNEQFF
TGCAGTGATAGTGATTCGGGCAGGACCATCAACAATGAGCAGTTCTTC
>-|-|TRBV6-1|TRBJ1-5
CVSRRRLGDNQPEHF
TGTGTCAGCAGGCGCCGCTTAGGGGACAATCAGCCCGAGCATTTT
>-|TRBD2|TRBV7-2|TRBJ2-1
CASSLSGGAINEQFF
TGTGCCAGCAGCTTGAGCGGGGGGGCAATCAATGAGCAGTTCTTC
>many|-|TRBV6-5|TRBJ1-6
CASSYSSTQGVSPLHF
TGTGCCAGCAGTTACTCGAGTACTCAAGGAGTCTCACCCCTCCACTTT
>once|TRBD2|TRBV11-3|TRBJ2-1
CASNLELISGSHNVHFF
TGTGCCAGCAACTTAGAGTTGATTAGCGGGAGCCACAATGTGCATTTCTTC
>-|-|TRBV6-1|TRBJ1-4
CASNANSAEGLFF
TGTGCCAGCAATGCAAACAGCGCCGAGGGGCTGTTTTTT
>-|-|TRBV4-3|TRBJ2-7
CARSQGARYEQYF
TGCGCCAGAAGTCAAGGGGCGAGGTACGAACAATACTTC
>-|-|TRBV11-3|TRBJ2-2
CASSLVSWGCGELFF
TGTGCCAGCAGCTTAGTATCCTGGGGCTGCGGGGAGCTGTTTTTT
>-|-|TRBV5-4|TRBJ1-1
CASSLAGAGAMNTEAFF
TGTGCCAGCAGCTTGGCCGGGGCAGGAGCCATGAACACTGAAGCTTTCTTT
>-|-|TRBV20-1|TRBJ2-5
CNARDWDTQYF
TGCAATGCTAGGGACTGGGATACCCAGTACTTC
>-|-|TRBV11-2|TRBJ1-4
CASNLDSRGQTNEKLFF
TGTGCCAGCAACTTAGATTCGAGGGGACAAACTAATGAAAAATTGTTTTTT
>-|TRBD1|TRBV11-3|TRBJ2-7
CANSLGQGNYKGYGQYF
TGTGCCAACAGCTTGGGACAGGGAAACTATAAGGGGTACGGGCAGTACTTC
>once|TRBD1|TRBV29-1|TRBJ2-2
CSVDDRGFGEMFF
TGCAGCGTTGATGACAGGGGGTTCGGGGAGATGTTTTTT
>-|-|TRBV11-2|TRBJ2-1
CASSLNPQRMQFF
TGTGCCAGCAGCTTAAATCCACAGCGTATGCAGTTCTTC